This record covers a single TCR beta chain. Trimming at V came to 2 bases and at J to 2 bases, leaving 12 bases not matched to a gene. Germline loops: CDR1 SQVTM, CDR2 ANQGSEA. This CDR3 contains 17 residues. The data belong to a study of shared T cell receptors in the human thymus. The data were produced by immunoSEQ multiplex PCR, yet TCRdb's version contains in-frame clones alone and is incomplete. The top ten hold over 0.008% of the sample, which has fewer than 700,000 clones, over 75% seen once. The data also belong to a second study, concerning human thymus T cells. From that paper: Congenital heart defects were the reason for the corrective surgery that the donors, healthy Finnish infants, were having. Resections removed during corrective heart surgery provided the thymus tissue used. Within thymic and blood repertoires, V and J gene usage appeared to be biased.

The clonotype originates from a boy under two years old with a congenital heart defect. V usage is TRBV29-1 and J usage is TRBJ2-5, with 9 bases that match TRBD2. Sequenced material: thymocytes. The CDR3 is CSVEQASGTWGQETQYF. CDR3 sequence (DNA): TGCAGCGTTGAACAGGCTAGCGGGACATGGGGGCAAGAGACCCAGTACTTC.